This is a list of T cell receptor beta chains from one sample in a study of blood T cell repertoires in COVID-19. Libraries were prepared by immunoSEQ multiplex PCR; TCRdb keeps only in-frame clonotypes and omits some of them. The repertoire holds 380,000 or so clones, with 80% to 90% as singletons. The material sequenced was peripheral blood. These receptors were collected from a woman aged 60-75 years with COVID-19, enrolled during active disease. Both conserved end residues are part of each CDR3. D genes are given only for firm matches. Size tells how often a clone was seen (once, few, many) or the class of an expanded clone, and some rows leave it out.

V,D,size,J,CDR3,DNA
TRBV11-3,-,-,TRBJ2-1,CASSPQGTYNEQFF,TGTGCCAGCAGCCCCCAGGGGACCTACAATGAGCAGTTCTTC
TRBV15,TRBD1,-,TRBJ1-2,CATSRDGGQGYNYGYTF,TGTGCCACCAGCAGAGATGGAGGACAGGGTTATAACTATGGCTACACCTTC
TRBV12-3/TRBV12-4,TRBD1,-,TRBJ2-4,CASSGQERVQYF,TGTGCCAGCAGCGGACAGGAACGAGTTCAGTACTTC
TRBV6-5,-,-,TRBJ1-4,CASSTGRTTNEKLFF,TGTGCCAGCAGTACAGGGAGAACAACTAATGAAAAACTGTTTTTT
TRBV5-1,TRBD2,-,TRBJ2-1,CASSPAGESYNEQFF,TGCGCCAGCAGCCCAGCGGGGGAATCCTACAATGAGCAGTTCTTC
TRBV6-6,-,-,TRBJ1-6,CASSTTGKPLHF,TGTGCCAGCAGCACGACAGGAAAACCCCTCCACTTT
TRBV5-1,-,-,TRBJ1-1,CASSLGEGQGEAFF,TGCGCCAGCAGCCTCGGGGAGGGGCAGGGTGAAGCTTTCTTT
TRBV18,-,once,TRBJ2-1,CASSLGQTLYNEQFF,TGTGCCAGCTCACTAGGACAGACTCTTTACAATGAGCAGTTCTTC
TRBV11-1,TRBD1,-,TRBJ1-1,CASSSLGQGINTEAFF,TGTGCCAGCAGCTCGCTAGGACAGGGTATCAACACTGAAGCTTTCTTT
TRBV29-1,-,once,TRBJ1-1,CSVAQDSLNTEAFF,TGCAGCGTTGCCCAAGACAGTTTGAACACTGAAGCTTTCTTT
TRBV5-1,TRBD2,-,TRBJ2-1,CASSSSGGTSYNEQFF,TGCGCCAGCAGCTCAAGCGGGGGAACGTCCTACAATGAGCAGTTCTTC
TRBV7-9,TRBD2,-,TRBJ2-5,CASSPHPAGGLETQYF,TGTGCCAGCAGCCCCCACCCAGCGGGGGGGTTAGAGACCCAGTACTTC
TRBV9,TRBD2,-,TRBJ2-2,CASSRTSGTGELFF,TGTGCCAGCAGCCGGACTAGCGGCACCGGGGAGCTGTTTTTT
TRBV6-5,-,-,TRBJ1-5,CASTRGVISNQPQHF,TGTGCCAGCACTCGGGGGGTGATAAGCAATCAGCCCCAGCATTTT
TRBV7-3,-,few,TRBJ2-2,CASSSTGANTGELFF,TGTGCCAGCAGCTCAACCGGGGCGAACACCGGGGAGCTGTTTTTT
TRBV9,TRBD1,-,TRBJ1-5,CASSAGGGSFGNQPQHF,TGTGCCAGCAGCGCGGGAGGGGGCAGTTTTGGCAATCAGCCCCAGCATTTT
TRBV7-6,-,-,TRBJ2-2,CASSWSRQELLGELFF,TGTGCCAGCAGCTGGTCGAGACAGGAGCTCTTGGGGGAGCTGTTTTTT
TRBV27,TRBD2,once,TRBJ2-1,CASSPSSGGPYNEQFF,TGTGCCAGCAGTCCCTCTAGCGGGGGGCCTTACAATGAGCAGTTCTTC
TRBV9,TRBD1,-,TRBJ2-5,CASSMTGFQETQYF,TGTGCCAGCAGCATGACAGGGTTCCAAGAGACCCAGTACTTC
TRBV30,-,-,TRBJ1-2,CALYTSGNGYTF,TGTGCCCTTTACACCTCCGGGAATGGCTACACCTTC
TRBV6-5,-,once,TRBJ2-3,CASSSTPADTQYF,TGTGCCAGCAGTTCCACTCCCGCAGATACGCAGTATTTT
TRBV7-3,TRBD1,-,TRBJ2-3,CASSAGQATTDTQYF,TGTGCCAGCAGCGCGGGACAGGCCACCACAGATACGCAGTATTTT
TRBV27,-,-,TRBJ2-3,CASSSKRGHTDTQYF,TGTGCCAGCAGTTCAAAGCGGGGACACACAGATACGCAGTATTTT
TRBV11-3,-,-,TRBJ2-3,CASSPYPLMGLYTDTQYF,TGTGCCAGCAGCCCCTACCCTCTGATGGGGCTTTACACAGATACGCAGTATTTT
TRBV18,TRBD1,-,TRBJ1-1,CASSPSRQGHTEAFF,TGTGCCAGCTCACCAAGTAGACAGGGGCACACTGAAGCTTTCTTT
TRBV11-3,-,-,TRBJ1-1,CASSFGGGTEAFF,TGTGCCAGCAGCTTCGGCGGGGGCACTGAAGCTTTCTTT
TRBV19,TRBD1,few,TRBJ1-2,CASSIRTGPTYGYTF,TGTGCCAGTAGTATAAGGACAGGGCCCACCTATGGCTACACCTTC
TRBV10-1,-,-,TRBJ2-3,CASSESGGADTDTQYF,TGCGCCAGCAGTGAGTCGGGGGGGGCAGACACAGATACGCAGTATTTT
TRBV10-3,-,few,TRBJ1-3,CAISATAADTIYF,TGTGCCATCAGTGCGACGGCAGCGGACACCATATATTTT
TRBV5-1,-,-,TRBJ2-7,CASSLVAGGGEQYF,TGCGCCAGCAGCTTGGTGGCAGGCGGAGGCGAGCAGTACTTC
TRBV2,-,-,TRBJ2-1,CASSRARGIYNEQFF,TGTGCCAGCAGTCGGGCCAGAGGGATATACAATGAGCAGTTCTTC
TRBV25-1,TRBD1,once,TRBJ2-1,CASSDSGTDYNEQFF,TGTGCCAGCAGTGATTCCGGGACAGATTACAATGAGCAGTTCTTC
TRBV19,TRBD1,-,TRBJ1-2,CASREGTGGLYGYTF,TGTGCCAGTAGAGAAGGGACAGGGGGCTTGTATGGCTACACCTTC
TRBV3-1/TRBV3-2,-,-,TRBJ2-7,CASSPELTRSSYEQYF,TGTGCCAGCAGCCCGGAGCTTACCCGGAGCTCCTACGAGCAGTACTTC
TRBV11-2,-,-,TRBJ1-2,CASSLEGRHYGYTF,TGTGCCAGCAGCTTAGAAGGCAGGCACTATGGCTACACCTTC
TRBV30,TRBD2,-,TRBJ2-3,CACPAGGWADTQYF,TGTGCCTGCCCGGCGGGGGGGTGGGCAGATACGCAGTATTTT
TRBV21-1,-,-,TRBJ1-2,CASSKEGTGRGYTF,TGTGCCAGCAGCAAAGAAGGGACAGGGCGTGGCTACACCTTC
TRBV7-2,-,-,TRBJ1-1,CASSFRGGGETEAFF,TGTGCCAGCAGCTTTCGGGGCGGAGGGGAAACTGAAGCTTTCTTT
TRBV19,TRBD1,-,TRBJ1-2,CASSITRTGSGYTF,TGTGCCAGTAGTATAACCCGGACAGGGAGCGGCTACACCTTC
TRBV18,-,-,TRBJ2-7,CASSPPNTYEQYF,TGTGCCAGCTCACCACCCAACACCTACGAGCAGTACTTC
TRBV7-9,-,-,TRBJ2-5,CASSLANRVQETQYF,TGTGCCAGCAGCTTAGCCAACAGGGTCCAAGAGACCCAGTACTTC
TRBV6-5,TRBD1,-,TRBJ2-2,CASVTGYLPGELFF,TGTGCCAGTGTGACAGGGTACCTCCCCGGGGAGCTGTTTTTT